This is a list of T cell receptor beta chains from one sample in a study of cytomegalovirus exposure and HLA in healthy donors. Sequencing used immunoSEQ multiplex PCR; TCRdb keeps in-frame clones, though not all of them. The ten top clones account for about 4.5%, within a sample of fewer than 85,000 clones. The sample consisted of PBMCs. Every receptor here comes from a woman aged 40 to 49 in good health and CMV-seropositive. CDR3s include the opening cysteine and the closing phenylalanine or tryptophan. D genes are given only for firm matches.

>TRBV6-5|TRBD2|TRBJ2-5
TGTGCCAGCAGGACGGGACTAGCGGGAAGGACCCAGTACTTC
CASRTGLAGRTQYF
>TRBV6-5|TRBD1|TRBJ1-2
TGTGCCAGCAGCTTAGCAGGGGGAGGAAACTATGGCTACACCTTC
CASSLAGGGNYGYTF
>TRBV18|.|TRBJ1-6
TGTGCCAGCTCACCGCCCCAGGGTGGAGGGTCCCTCCACTTT
CASSPPQGGGSLHF
>TRBV19|.|TRBJ2-5
TGTGCCAGGCAGGGGAGGGTAGAGACCCAGTACTTC
CARQGRVETQYF
>TRBV25-1|TRBD1|TRBJ1-1
TGTGCCAGCAGTTGGGCGACAGGGTACACTGAAGCTTTCTTT
CASSWATGYTEAFF
>TRBV27|.|TRBJ1-2
TGTGCCAGCAGTATGGGGCTGGCTGATGGCTACACCTTC
CASSMGLADGYTF
>TRBV29-1|TRBD2|TRBJ2-5
TGCAGCGTTGGTACTAGCGGGGGCCAAGAGACCCAGTACTTC
CSVGTSGGQETQYF
>TRBV7-2|TRBD1|TRBJ2-5
TGTGCCAGCAGCTTGGACAGGGTATTGCAAGAGACCCAGTACTTC
CASSLDRVLQETQYF
>TRBV7-7|TRBD2|TRBJ2-3
TGTGCTAGCAGCCGGGGGACTAGCGGGAGTTCAGATACGCAGTATTTT
CASSRGTSGSSDTQYF
>TRBV7-2|.|TRBJ1-1
TGTGCCAGCAGCCCATTCGGGACACAAAGGGAAGCTTTCTTT
CASSPFGTQREAFF
>TRBV4-2|.|TRBJ2-3
TGTGCCAGCAGCCAATTATCGCGGAGCGGATACACAGATACGCAGTATTTT
CASSQLSRSGYTDTQYF
>TRBV5-1|TRBD1|TRBJ1-5
TGCGCCAGCAGCGCGTCCGGGACAGGGCCGCAGCCCCAGCATTTT
CASSASGTGPQPQHF
>TRBV19|.|TRBJ1-5
TGTGCCAGTATGAACAGGGCTGGCAATCAGCCCCAGCATTTT
CASMNRAGNQPQHF
>TRBV9|.|TRBJ2-7
TGTGCCAGCAGCAAAACAGGGAGCTCCTACGAGCAGTACTTC
CASSKTGSSYEQYF
>TRBV30|.|TRBJ2-1
TGTGCCTGGAGTAAACTCTCCTACAATGAGCAGTTCTTC
CAWSKLSYNEQFF
>TRBV15|TRBD1|TRBJ2-5
TGTGCCACCGGGGGACAGCGCTGGCAGTACTTC
CATGGQRWQYF
>TRBV5-1|TRBD1|TRBJ2-1
TGCGCCAGCAGCCAAGGGACAGTTGGTAATGAGCAGTTCTTC
CASSQGTVGNEQFF
>TRBV7-3|.|TRBJ1-1
TGTGCCAGCAGCTTAAATGGGGGGGACACTGAAGCTTTCTTT
CASSLNGGDTEAFF
>TRBV5-6|.|TRBJ1-1
TGTGCCAGCAGTCGACCCAGGGACACTGAAGCTTTCTTT
CASSRPRDTEAFF
>TRBV29-1|.|TRBJ1-1
TGCAGCGCCGGGGACACTGAAGCTTTCTTT
CSAGDTEAFF
>TRBV14|.|TRBJ1-6
TGTGCCAGCACCCCGACGAGGGTAGCAAATTCACCCCTCCACTTT
CASTPTRVANSPLHF
>TRBV7-8|TRBD2|TRBJ2-1
TGTGCCAGCAGCTCCAGGTCAGGTAGCGGGAGGCCCTACAATGAGCAGTTCTTC
CASSSRSGSGRPYNEQFF
>TRBV6-5|.|TRBJ1-3
TGTGCCAGCAGTCTGCAGGGTCTCTCTGGAAACACCATATATTTT
CASSLQGLSGNTIYF
>TRBV27|TRBD1|TRBJ2-2
TGTGCCAGCGGGGGGACAGGGCTCACCGGGGAGCTGTTTTTT
CASGGTGLTGELFF
>TRBV28|TRBD1|TRBJ2-6
TGTGCCAGCAGTTCCGGGACAGGGGAATTCTCTGGGGCCAACGTCCTGACTTTC
CASSSGTGEFSGANVLTF
>TRBV7-6|TRBD1|TRBJ2-3
TGTGCCAGCAGCTTAGACGTCGGACAGGGGACAGATACGCAGTATTTT
CASSLDVGQGTDTQYF